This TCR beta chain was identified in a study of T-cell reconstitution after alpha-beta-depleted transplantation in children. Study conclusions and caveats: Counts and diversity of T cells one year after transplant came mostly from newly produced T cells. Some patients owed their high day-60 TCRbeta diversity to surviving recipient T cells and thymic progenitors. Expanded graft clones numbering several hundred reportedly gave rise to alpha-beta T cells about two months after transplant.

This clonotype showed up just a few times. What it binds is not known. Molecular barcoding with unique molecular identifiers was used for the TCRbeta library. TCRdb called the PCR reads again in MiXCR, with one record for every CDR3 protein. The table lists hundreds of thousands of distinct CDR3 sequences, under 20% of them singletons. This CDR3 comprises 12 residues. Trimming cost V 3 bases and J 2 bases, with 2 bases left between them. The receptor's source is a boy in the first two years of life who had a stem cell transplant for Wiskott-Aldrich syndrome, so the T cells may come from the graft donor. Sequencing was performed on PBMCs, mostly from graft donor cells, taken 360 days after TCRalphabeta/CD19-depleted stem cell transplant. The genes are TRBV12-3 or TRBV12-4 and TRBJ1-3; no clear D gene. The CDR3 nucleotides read TGTGCCAGCAGTTTTACTGGAAACACCATATATTTT. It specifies CASSFTGNTIYF.